The clone carrying this T cell receptor (beta chain) was seen only once. What it recognizes is unknown. CDR1 and CDR2 (germline): SEHNR, FQNEAQ (reference sequence). The CDR3 loop spans 15 amino acids. The entry originates in a study of cytomegalovirus exposure and HLA in healthy donors. Study details: The approximately 130 validation repertoires and the 666 first-cohort repertoires shared a platform, a later analysis reported. Findings of the study overall: Cytomegalovirus association was assigned to about 150 TCR beta chains.

Sequencing used immunoSEQ multiplex PCR; TCRdb keeps in-frame clones, though not all of them. The sample comprises 70,000 or so clones, 85% to 95% of which are singletons, and 1.5% to 1.9% rests with the top ten. The J gene is TRBJ2-5, the V gene TRBV7-9; D is perhaps TRBD2 (6 bases). The end of the DNA fits TRBJ2-7 better, so the J call may be wrong. The sequence was collected from a man between 18 and 29 years old in good health and CMV-seropositive. Sequenced sample: PBMCs. CDR3 DNA sequence: TGTGCCAGCAGCTTAGGAGGCGGGGTACTGTTCGAGCAGTACTTC. This codes for CASSLGGGVLFEQYF.